These 8 T cell receptor beta chains originate from one sample sequenced in a study of T cell repertoires in cytomegalovirus infection. TCRdb reprocessed the reads with MiXCR, giving one entry per CDR3 protein. The sample carries 100,000 or so distinct CDR3 sequences, roughly a quarter recorded once. The sample taken for sequencing was CD8+ T cells from PBMCs. These receptors were taken from a human donor in good health (CMV status not recorded). Some clones in this sample may be carry-over from other donors' samples.

CDR3 region: CASRTGLAGLYEQYF. CDR3 DNA: TGTGCCAGCAGGACGGGACTAGCGGGACTCTACGAGCAGTACTTC. This chain connects TRBV2 to TRBJ2-7, with 13 bases fitting TRBD2. Trimming at V came to 6 bases and at J to 3 bases, leaving 5 bases not matched to a gene. The germline V gene encodes CDR1 SNHLY and CDR2 FYNNEI. The CDR3 consists of 15 residues.

This clonotype was seen repeatedly, ten times or more. The rearrangement uses TRBV6-1 and TRBJ2-7, with 8 bases lining up with TRBD1. The germline gives CDR1 MNHNS, CDR2 SASEGT. Trimming removed 1 base from V and 5 bases from J; junction bases left unmatched: 13. This CDR3 has 17 residues. The chain's CDR3 is CASSEETRGRGLDEQYF. Written as DNA, the CDR3 is TGTGCCAGCAGTGAAGAGACGCGCGGCAGGGGGCTGGACGAGCAGTACTTC.

The rearrangement links TRBV27 to TRBJ1-1; D ambiguous. The CDR3 runs to 14 residues. Looked up from germline, CDR1 is MNHEY and CDR2 is SMNVEV (reference sequence). V gave up 3 bases and J gave up 4 bases, with 12 bases separating them. The CDR3 sequence: CASSFRNLGTEAFF. The CDR3 DNA reads as TGTGCCAGCAGTTTCCGGAACCTGGGCACTGAAGCTTTCTTT.

This clonotype was found many times. This rearrangement joins TRBV7-2 to TRBJ2-1, with 7 bases matching TRBD2. Germline loops: CDR1 SGHTA, CDR2 FQGNSA. This CDR3 spans 14 amino acids. The V gene end was trimmed by 3 bases and the J gene end by 5 bases; junction bases not matched to a gene: 4. CDR3 sequence reads: CASSLRGGNNEQFF. CDR3 in DNA: TGTGCCAGCAGCTTGAGGGGAGGGAACAATGAGCAGTTCTTC.

This clonotype was seen at least ten times. This chain joins TRBV7-2 and TRBJ2-2; 9 bases match TRBD1. This CDR3 contains 15 residues. V shed 7 bases, J shed 1 base, and the junction held 4 bases outside the gene matches. Germline loops: CDR1 SGHTA, CDR2 FQGNSA. CDR3 in amino acids: CASKLTGGNTGELFF. The CDR3 bases are TGTGCCAGCAAACTGACAGGGGGGAACACCGGGGAGCTGTTTTTT.

The CDR3 bases are TGCAGTGCCTGGAAGCTTGGGGAGCAGTTCTTC. Encoded protein: CSAWKLGEQFF. J is TRBJ2-1 and V is TRBV20-1; unclear D gene. The germline V and J ends were trimmed by 6 bases and 10 bases, with 13 bases remaining between them. The germline V gene encodes CDR1 DFQATT and CDR2 SNEGSKA (reference sequence). The CDR3 covers 11 residues.

The table lists this clonotype with a few counts. This sequence joins TRBV2 and TRBJ1-1; the D gene is possibly TRBD1 (6 bases). The CDR3 is 15 amino acids. Germline V lookup: CDR1 SNHLY, CDR2 FYNNEI. V dropped 6 bases and J dropped 1 base, with 15 bases sitting between them. CDR3 loop: CASRPEVQGNTEAFF. The CDR3 nucleotides are TGTGCCAGCAGGCCGGAGGTACAGGGGAACACTGAAGCTTTCTTT. Drawing the rest from reference TRBV2 and TRBJ1-1, the complete variable domain is EPEVTQTPSHQVTQMGQEVILRCVPISNHLYFYWYRQILGQKVEFLVSFYNNEISEKSEIFDDQFSVERPDGSNFTLKIRSTKLEDSAMYFCASRPEVQGNTEAFFGQGTRLTVV.

This clonotype came up many times. The chain combines TRBV28 with TRBJ2-6; 10 positions agree with TRBD1. The germline V gene encodes CDR1 MDHEN and CDR2 SYDVKM. This CDR3 contains 18 residues. The V and J ends lost 4 bases and 3 bases, in that order; junction bases with no gene match: 9. Here the CDR3 reads CASSWGRQGASGANVLTF. Here the CDR3 DNA reads TGTGCCAGCAGTTGGGGGAGACAGGGGGCGAGTGGGGCCAACGTCCTGACTTTC.